Shown below are 26 T cell receptor beta chains from a single sample sequenced in a study of shared clonotypes between healthy human individuals. TCRdb's table, derived via immunoSEQ multiplex PCR, lists solely in-frame clones and lacks some. The sample yields some 490,000 clones, almost 80% seen once. The sample taken for sequencing was PBMCs. The receptors stem from a woman aged 40 to 55 in good health. Some clones in this sample may be carry-over from other donors' samples.

This clone was seen at least ten times. Different DNA sequences within this sample yield the same CDR3. The genes are TRBV25-1 and TRBJ2-6, with TRBD1 identical over 8 bases. Per the germline V gene, CDR1 is MGHDK and CDR2 is SYGVNS. Trimming removed 10 bases from V and 3 bases from J; junction bases left unmatched: 11. The CDR3 loop spans 16 amino acids. The CDR3 DNA sequence: TGTGCCACCTCCCCGCAGGGGGCGGATGGGGCCAACGTCCTGACTTTC. Translated: CATSPQGADGANVLTF.

V usage is TRBV6-1 and J usage is TRBJ2-7; a possible D gene is TRBD1 (5 bases). Germline assignment: CDR1 MNHNS and CDR2 SASEGT. The CDR3 is 14 amino acids. V lost 7 bases and J lost 9, with 22 bases in between. CDR3 protein: CASMGLRSRFGQYF. The DNA of the CDR3 is TGTGCCAGCATGGGGCTGAGATCTAGGTTCGGGCAGTACTTC.

This clone appeared a few times. At one boundary the junction diverges from the germline segment, which might be a read error. Different DNA sequences within this sample yield the same CDR3. The rearrangement joins TRBV2 to TRBJ1-4; a possible D gene is TRBD1 (5 bases). The CDR3 contains 16 residues. Germline CDR1 SNHLY, CDR2 FYNNEI. The CDR3 sequence: CASSESGARTNEKLFF. The CDR3 DNA sequence: TGTGCCAGCAGTGAGTCCGGGGCGCGAACTAATGAAAAATTGTTTTTT.

V gene TRBV4-3 combines with J gene TRBJ2-5, with 9 bases fitting TRBD1. V lost 2 bases, J lost 5 bases, and 12 bases stayed unmatched. Germline values: CDR1 LGHNA, CDR2 YSLEER. The CDR3 consists of 17 residues. The CDR3 sequence: CASSQHSFGTGIETQYF. The DNA for the CDR3 is TGCGCCAGCAGCCAACATAGCTTCGGGACAGGGATTGAGACCCAGTACTTC.

V is TRBV10-2 and J is TRBJ2-7, with TRBD2 identical over 7 bases. This CDR3 contains 15 residues. Per germline, CDR1 WSHSY and CDR2 SAAADI. V was pared by 3 bases and J by 0 bases, with 5 bases of the junction left unmatched. The CDR3 spells CASSDPAGSSYEQYF. Here the CDR3 DNA reads TGCGCCAGCAGTGACCCAGCGGGGAGCTCCTACGAGCAGTACTTC.

V usage is TRBV7-9 and J usage is TRBJ2-7, with D tentatively TRBD2 (6 bases). Germline values: CDR1 SEHNR, CDR2 FQNEAQ (reference sequence). V was pared by 3 bases and J by 2 bases, with 11 bases between. This CDR3 is 14 amino acids long. CDR3 DNA: TGTGCCAGCAGCTTGGCAGCGGGCCCCTACGAGCAGTACTTC. Protein sequence: CASSLAAGPYEQYF.

The rearrangement links TRBV11-3 to TRBJ2-1, with 7 bases matching TRBD2. Unmatched junction bases numbered 11, after V lost 5 bases and J lost 7 bases. This CDR3 has 15 residues. The germline V gene encodes CDR1 SGHNT and CDR2 YENEEA. The CDR3 sequence is CASSRREDPRNEQFF. The CDR3 nucleotides are TGTGCCAGCAGCCGTCGGGAGGACCCTAGGAATGAGCAGTTCTTC. Looking up the rest from reference TRBV11-3 and TRBJ2-1 gives the full variable domain: EAGVVQSPRYKIIEKKQPVAFWCNPISGHNTLYWYLQNLGQGPELLIRYENEEAVDDSQLPKDRFSAERLKGVDSTLKIQPAELGDSAVYLCASSRREDPRNEQFFGPGTRLTVL.

This chain uses TRBV6-1 with TRBJ2-7; TRBD2 matches 9 bases. The CDR3 extends over 14 amino acids. Germline CDR1 reads MNHNS; CDR2 reads SASEGT. J lost 2 bases, V lost 4 bases, and 3 bases had no gene match. CDR3 sequence reads: CASSGTSVAYEQYF. CDR3 in DNA: TGTGCCAGCAGTGGGACTAGCGTAGCCTACGAGCAGTACTTC.

The chain recombines TRBV7-9 with TRBJ2-1; D not certain. The CDR3 is 15 residues long. Germline V CDR1 and CDR2: SEHNR, FQNEAQ (reference sequence). V was cut by 2 bases and J by 0 bases, with 8 bases left in between. CDR3: CASSLSLSSYNEQFF. CDR3 DNA sequence: TGTGCCAGCAGCTTAAGTCTTAGCTCCTACAATGAGCAGTTCTTC.

V is TRBV5-4 and J is TRBJ2-1; 16 bases line up with TRBD2. J was trimmed by 4 bases and V by 5 bases; bases with no gene match: 6. Germline V gives CDR1 SGHNT, CDR2 YYREEE (reference sequence). This CDR3 is built from 17 residues. The CDR3 protein is CASRGLAGGRNYNEQFF. The CDR3 DNA reads TGTGCCAGCAGGGGACTAGCGGGAGGGCGGAATTACAATGAGCAGTTCTTC.

The genes are TRBV5-1 and TRBJ1-2, with D possibly being TRBD1 (5 bases). The CDR3 has 15 amino acids. In germline, CDR1 is SGHRS, CDR2 YFSETQ. The germline V and J ends were trimmed by 0 bases and 8 bases, with 17 bases remaining between them. CDR3 DNA: TGCGCCAGCAGCTTGGAGGGGCGGCTCCTTTGGGGCTACACCTTC. It encodes CASSLEGRLLWGYTF.

The V and J genes are TRBV11-2 and TRBJ2-3; no clear D. V was trimmed by 6 bases and J by 0 bases, leaving 7 bases between them. The germline gives CDR1 SGHAT, CDR2 FQNNGV. CDR3 length equals 13 residues. This chain's CDR3 is CASSTPSTDTQYF. The CDR3 nucleotides are TGTGCCAGCAGTACCCCCAGCACAGATACGCAGTATTTT. Supplemented by reference TRBV11-2 and TRBJ2-3, the full variable domain reads EAGVAQSPRYKIIEKRQSVAFWCNPISGHATLYWYQQILGQGPKLLIQFQNNGVVDDSQLPKDRFSAERLKGVDSTLKIQPAKLEDSAVYLCASSTPSTDTQYFGPGTRLTVL.

The gene calls are TRBV18 and TRBJ1-3; D call uncertain. CDR1 is KGHSH and CDR2 is LQKENI in the germline V gene. V lost 4 bases and J lost 0, with 7 bases in between. The CDR3 loop spans 14 amino acids. The CDR3 is CASSQDLSGNTIYF. The CDR3 nucleotides are TGTGCCAGCTCACAGGACCTCTCTGGAAACACCATATATTTT.

Notes on this clone: Within the sample, other DNA sequences also encode this same CDR3. This rearrangement joins TRBV5-4 to TRBJ2-5; 8 nucleotides align to TRBD1. The length of the CDR3 is 15 residues. Germline-derived CDR1 and CDR2 are SGHNT and YYREEE (reference sequence). Germline trimming cut 3 bases from V and 1 base from J; bases unmatched to any gene: 5. This CDR3 is CASSYGQGPQETQYF. CDR3 DNA: TGTGCCAGCAGCTACGGACAGGGCCCCCAAGAGACCCAGTACTTC.

The rearrangement uses TRBV6-5 and TRBJ2-1, with D possibly TRBD1 on 5 matching bases. V lost 1 base, J lost 12 bases, and 7 bases lay in between. The CDR3 extends over 11 amino acids. Germline assignment: CDR1 MNHEY and CDR2 SVGAGI. For the CDR3, the DNA is TGTGCCAGCAGTTACTGGGGCGCGCAGTTCTTC. Amino acids: CASSYWGAQFF.

This sequence joins TRBV5-1 and TRBJ1-4, with 8 bases that match TRBD1. Germline-derived CDR1 and CDR2 are SGHRS and YFSETQ. The CDR3 is 14 residues long. V was clipped by 4 bases and J by 8 bases; unmatched bases: 7. The CDR3 is CASSEGTGGEKLFF. The CDR3 nucleotides are TGCGCCAGCAGCGAAGGGACAGGAGGAGAAAAACTGTTTTTT.

This clone was seen just once. The V call is TRBV30, the J call TRBJ2-7; D is possibly TRBD2 (5 bases). Germline V lookup: CDR1 GTSNPN, CDR2 SVGIG (reference sequence). Trimming cost V 1 base and J 3 bases, with 7 bases left between them. The CDR3 extends over 12 amino acids. CDR3 DNA sequence: TGTGCCTGGAGTGAAACTAGCTACGAGCAGTACTTC. Its protein is CAWSETSYEQYF. Filled out from reference TRBV30 and TRBJ2-7, the complete variable domain reads SQTIHQWPATLVQPVGSPLSLECTVEGTSNPNLYWYRQAAGRGLQLLFYSVGIGQISSEVPQNLSASRPQDRQFILSSKKLLLSDSGFYLCAWSETSYEQYFGPGTRLTVT.

The chain combines TRBV29-1 with TRBJ2-1; 11 bases fit TRBD1. V gave up 7 bases and J gave up 7 bases; unmatched junction bases: 3. Germline V CDR1 and CDR2: SQVTM, ANQGSEA. There are 12 residues in the CDR3. Here the CDR3 DNA reads TGCAGCGCAGGACAGGGGGCGAATGAGCAGTTCTTC. Protein product: CSAGQGANEQFF.

This chain joins TRBV6-5 and TRBJ2-7, with unresolved D. Trimming took off 4 bases at V and 4 bases at J, with 14 bases between the two ends. Looked up from germline, CDR1 is MNHEY and CDR2 is SVGAGI. The CDR3 extends over 14 amino acids. CDR3 DNA: TGTGCCAGCAGTTTAACCGCACTGAGGTACGAGCAGTACTTC. Its translation: CASSLTALRYEQYF.

The chain recombines TRBV14 with TRBJ1-1; 7 positions match TRBD1. The V segment lost 2 bases and the J segment 6 bases; nucleotides outside the gene matches: 3. The CDR3 spans 13 residues. The V gene's germline CDR1 is SGHDN and CDR2 FVKESK. The CDR3 DNA reads as TGTGCCAGCAGCCAATCCGGGACAGCTGAAGCTTTCTTT. Protein: CASSQSGTAEAFF.

The chain carries TRBV5-4 and TRBJ2-7, with TRBD2 matching 9 bases. In germline, CDR1 is SGHNT, CDR2 YYREEE (reference sequence). V was clipped by 4 bases and J by 11 bases; unmatched bases: 19. CDR3 length: 16 residues. CDR3: CASSQGLAGEEGREYF. The DNA for the CDR3 is TGTGCCAGCAGCCAGGGTTTAGCGGGAGAAGAGGGTAGGGAGTACTTC.

The chain employs TRBV7-9 and TRBJ2-7, with TRBD2 matching 9 bases. The germline gives CDR1 SEHNR, CDR2 FQNEAQ (reference sequence). After removal of 4 bases from V and 9 bases from J, the junction contained 4 bases not matched to a gene. This CDR3 region has 12 residues. The CDR3 reads CASSSEREVQYF. In DNA, the CDR3 is TGTGCCAGCAGCTCTGAGCGGGAGGTGCAGTACTTC.

This chain joins TRBV4-2 and TRBJ2-1; 7 bases are shared with TRBD2. This CDR3 region has 13 residues. The germline V gene encodes CDR1 LGHNA and CDR2 YNFKEQ. The J segment lost 7 bases and the V segment lost 4 bases, leaving 4 bases of the junction unmatched. The CDR3 sequence is CASSPRELNEQFF. CDR3 nucleotide sequence: TGTGCCAGCAGCCCGCGGGAGTTAAATGAGCAGTTCTTC.

The chain employs TRBV12-2 and TRBJ2-3; the table names TRBD1, a call not compared with the DNA. TRBV12-2 is classified as a pseudogene. The CDR3 contains 15 residues. The CDR3 DNA sequence: TGTGCAAGTCGCTTAGTGGACAGGTTCACAGATACGCAGTATTTT. This gives the protein CASRLVDRFTDTQYF.

V gene TRBV11-2 combines with J gene TRBJ1-4, with TRBD1 identical over 10 bases. Germline-derived CDR1 and CDR2 are SGHAT and FQNNGV. This CDR3 is 17 amino acids long. Trimming removed 3 bases from V and 5 bases from J; junction bases left unmatched: 9. The CDR3 DNA is TGTGCCAGCAGCTTCGGACAGGGGGGGTATCGAAATGAAAAACTGTTTTTT. It translates to CASSFGQGGYRNEKLFF.

This clone was seen once. The chain joins TRBV6-1 to TRBJ2-7; D remains unclear. The CDR3 has 14 residues. Trimming cost V 4 bases and J 4 bases, with 14 bases left between them. Germline V gene lookup returns CDR1 MNHNS and CDR2 SASEGT. CDR3 protein: CASSGWSGSYEQYF. As DNA, the CDR3 is TGTGCCAGCAGTGGATGGTCGGGTTCTTACGAGCAGTACTTC.